This T cell receptor (beta chain) emerged from a study of blood T cell repertoires in COVID-19. About the research overall: Samples taken during acute and convalescent COVID-19 were collected in the United States, Italy and Spain. PBMCs, B-cell-depleted T cells, or T cells provided the cDNA or gDNA that made up the material.

The V gene end was trimmed by 4 bases and the J gene end by 2 bases; junction bases not matched to a gene: 7. The CDR3 has 15 amino acids. Germline V gives CDR1 GTSNPN, CDR2 SVGIG (reference sequence). In the source study's methods: Counts of nucleated cells, estimated from reference gene primer amplification, were obtained. This table comes from immunoSEQ multiplex PCR, and its TCRdb copy is limited to in-frame clones, with some not included. V and J calls and clone size are those listed in that table; D and trimming were worked out from the DNA. The table lists hundreds of thousands of clones, approximately 86% of them singletons.

The rearrangement joins TRBV30 to TRBJ2-1; 8 nucleotides match TRBD1. Sample: peripheral blood. The sequence was collected from a human donor in a cohort sampled during active COVID-19. The CDR3 DNA sequence: TGTGCCTGGATCCATCAGGGGGCGGCCTACAATGAGCAGTTCTTC. It encodes CAWIHQGAAYNEQFF. Drawing the rest from reference TRBV30 and TRBJ2-1, the complete variable domain is SQTIHQWPATLVQPVGSPLSLECTVEGTSNPNLYWYRQAAGRGLQLLFYSVGIGQISSEVPQNLSASRPQDRQFILSSKKLLLSDSGFYLCAWIHQGAAYNEQFFGPGTRLTVL.